The present entry profiles one TCR beta chain with its context. The authors ran a second PCR of about 7 to 12 cycles using a sample-barcoded 5' primer and a J-beta primer mix. TCRdb re-called the 5' RACE reads through MiXCR, storing one row per CDR3 protein. The sample lists fewer than 800,000 distinct CDR3 sequences, approximately 25% occurring once. The data originate from a study of blood T cells in healthy people across ages. The CDR3 has 14 amino acids. Trimming removed 0 bases from V and 5 bases from J, with 10 bases in between. CDR1 and CDR2 (germline): LGHDT, YNNKEL (reference sequence). The same data also contributed to another study, on T cells of mothers and their children.

The rearrangement joins TRBV3-1 to TRBJ1-2; D gene ambiguous. Sequencing was carried out using blood. The source is a boy younger than 18 in good health. CDR3 protein: CASSQEIPVYGYTF. CDR3 nucleotide sequence: TGTGCCAGCAGCCAAGAGATACCAGTTTATGGCTACACCTTC. The entire variable domain, with the rest obtained from reference TRBV3-1 and TRBJ1-2, is as follows: DTAVSQTPKYLVTQMGNDKSIKCEQNLGHDTMYWYKQDSKKFLKIMFSYNNKELIINETVPNRFSPKSPDKAHLNLHINSLELGDSAVYFCASSQEIPVYGYTFGSGTRLTVV.